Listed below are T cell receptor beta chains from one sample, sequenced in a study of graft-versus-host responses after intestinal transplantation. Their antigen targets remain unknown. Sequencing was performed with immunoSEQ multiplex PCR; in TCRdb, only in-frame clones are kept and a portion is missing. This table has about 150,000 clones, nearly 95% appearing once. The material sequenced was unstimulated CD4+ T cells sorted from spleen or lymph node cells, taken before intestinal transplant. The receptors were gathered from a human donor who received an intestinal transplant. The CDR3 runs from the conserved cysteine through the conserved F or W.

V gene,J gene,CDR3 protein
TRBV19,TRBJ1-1,CASTSPGGGNTEAFF
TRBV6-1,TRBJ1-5,CGGTGGKFGNQPQHF
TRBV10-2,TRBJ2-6,CASSEVGKGAVDSGANVLTF
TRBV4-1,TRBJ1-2,CASSQALDRIF
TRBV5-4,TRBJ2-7,CASSSWRGEQYF
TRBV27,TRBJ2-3,CASSLRGGGETDTQYF
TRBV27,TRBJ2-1,CASSLFRGKGAGNEQFF
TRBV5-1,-,CASSARASGSYEQYF
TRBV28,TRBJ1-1,CASSFVQGLNTEAFF
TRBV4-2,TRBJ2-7,CASSQGTGQGNYEQYF
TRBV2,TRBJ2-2,CASSELGQTNTGELFF
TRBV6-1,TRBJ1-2,CASHDGIRYGYTF